A single sample is the source of the 30 T cell receptor beta chains below, sequenced in a study of CD8+CD57+ T cells in acquired aplastic anemia. The template for TCR beta VDJ and CDR3 sequence profiling was genomic DNA. Each CDR3 protein gets one entry after TCRdb re-called the reads with MiXCR. The sample lists roughly 180,000 distinct CDR3 sequences, roughly 64% seen once, with 46% in the top ten. Sequenced input: sorted CD4+, CD8+, or CD8+CD57+ T cells (not recorded which) from PBMCs. These receptors all stem from a human donor with severe aplastic anemia or a healthy control (not recorded which).

On this clonotype: Its ends do not fully match the called genes, so a read error is possible. CDR3 residues: CASSLVVF. As DNA, the CDR3 is TGTGCCAGCAGCTTAGTGGTGTTC. V gene TRBV7-2 combines with J gene TRBJ2-6; D gene uncertain. Germline lookup yields CDR1 SGHTA and CDR2 FQGNSA. The CDR3 spans 8 residues.

This chain connects TRBV19 to TRBJ1-1; 7 nucleotides match TRBD1. Trimming removed 7 bases from V and 3 bases from J; junction bases left unmatched: 5. CDR3 length: 13 residues. Looked up from germline, CDR1 is LNHDA and CDR2 is SQIVND (reference sequence). The CDR3 sequence is CASNKGADTEAFF. The CDR3 DNA is TGTGCCAGTAATAAGGGGGCGGACACTGAAGCTTTCTTT.

This clonotype has a count of ten or more. The chain combines TRBV19 with TRBJ2-3; D assignment may be TRBD1 or TRBD2 (6 bases each). V was clipped by 5 bases and J by 1 base, with 16 bases between them. The length of the CDR3 is 16 residues. Per germline, CDR1 LNHDA and CDR2 SQIVND (reference sequence). Here the CDR3 DNA reads TGTGCCAGTAGTGCGGTTACGGGGGCTGGCACAGATACGCAGTATTTT. As protein: CASSAVTGAGTDTQYF.

The chain combines TRBV5-4 with TRBJ1-1, with D possibly being TRBD1 (6 bases). The CDR3 has 11 amino acids. Per germline, CDR1 SGHNT and CDR2 YYREEE (reference sequence). V was pared by 4 bases and J by 11 bases, with 12 bases between. Here the CDR3 DNA reads TGTGCCAGCAGCCCCGGAGACAGGGCTTTCTTT. Translated, it gives CASSPGDRAFF.

This chain connects TRBV19 to TRBJ1-2; a weak D match, TRBD1 (5 bases). The length of the CDR3 is 15 residues. The germline CDR1 and CDR2 sequences are LNHDA and SQIVND (reference sequence). The V gene lost 6 bases and the J gene lost 10 bases, with 24 bases spanning the gap. The CDR3 region is CASSPLLWGTPAYTF. The DNA of the CDR3 is TGTGCCAGTAGCCCACTTCTTTGGGGGACCCCGGCCTACACCTTC.

This rearrangement joins TRBV20-1 to TRBJ2-1; 10 bases agree with TRBD2. The CDR3 covers 15 residues. V shed 5 bases and J 2 bases; nucleotides not matched to a gene: 6. Per the germline V gene, CDR1 is DFQATT and CDR2 is SNEGSKA (reference sequence). The DNA of the CDR3 is TGCAGTGCTGCTAGCGGGAGCTTCGCCTACAATGAGCAGTTCTTC. It yields the protein CSAASGSFAYNEQFF.

This clonotype was observed at least ten times. V usage is TRBV19 and J usage is TRBJ1-6; D possibly corresponds to TRBD1 (6 bases). The germline V gene has CDR1 LNHDA and CDR2 SQIVND (reference sequence). Trimming took 3 bases from V and 9 from J, leaving 15 bases between them. The CDR3 runs to 15 residues. The CDR3 DNA reads as TGTGCCAGTAGTATGGGGGCAGAAATTTCTTCACCCCTCCACTTT. Residues: CASSMGAEISSPLHF.

The chain uses TRBV19 and TRBJ1-1; 11 nucleotides match TRBD1. The CDR3 consists of 14 residues. J gave up 4 bases and V 6 bases, and 4 bases lay outside the gene matches. Germline CDR1 and CDR2: LNHDA and SQIVND (reference sequence). CDR3: CASRTGTGGTEAFF. The DNA for the CDR3 is TGTGCCAGTAGAACCGGGACAGGGGGCACTGAAGCTTTCTTT.

CDR3 residues: CASSLPATYEQYF. CDR3 nucleotide sequence: TGTGCCAGCAGCTTGCCAGCCACCTACGAGCAGTACTTC. The rearrangement uses TRBV5-6 and TRBJ2-7; D is unclear. Germline V gives CDR1 SGHDT, CDR2 YYEEEE. V lost 1 base and J lost 2, with 7 bases in between. The CDR3 spans 13 residues.

This chain links TRBV7-2 with TRBJ2-5; TRBD2 matches at 14 bases. The J segment lost 5 bases and the V segment lost 4 bases, leaving 6 bases of the junction unmatched. The length of the CDR3 is 16 residues. The V gene's germline CDR1 is SGHTA and CDR2 FQGNSA. In DNA, the CDR3 is TGTGCCAGCAGCTCACGACTAGCGGGGGGGCTGGAGACCCAGTACTTC. Protein sequence: CASSSRLAGGLETQYF.

The chain couples TRBV20-1 to TRBJ2-5; 8 bases line up with TRBD2. Trimming cost V 1 base and J 2 bases; bases outside gene matches: 9. CDR3 length: 16 amino acids. Germline values: CDR1 DFQATT, CDR2 SNEGSKA (reference sequence). The CDR3 region is CSARGWGTSGQETQYF. The CDR3 DNA is TGCAGTGCTAGAGGGTGGGGTACTAGCGGACAAGAGACCCAGTACTTC.

On this clonotype: A much larger clone differs from this one at a single base, so this may be a read error. No conserved phenylalanine or tryptophan is present at the end of the CDR3, so a read error is the likely explanation. This sequence joins TRBV9 and TRBJ1-6; 7 bases are shared with TRBD1. The CDR3 loop spans 18 amino acids. Losses at the gene ends were 5 bases for V and 6 bases for J; bases not matched to a gene: 17. Looked up from germline, CDR1 is SGDLS and CDR2 is YYNGEE. CDR3 amino acids: CASSLTGRLRLPNSPLHS. CDR3 in DNA: TGTGCCAGCAGTCTGACAGGGAGACTCCGACTCCCTAATTCACCCCTCCACTCT.

V usage is TRBV19 and J usage is TRBJ1-3; D uncertain. V lost 0 bases to trimming and J lost 1 base, with 10 bases between them. The CDR3 spans 16 residues. The germline V gene has CDR1 LNHDA and CDR2 SQIVND (reference sequence). CDR3 sequence: CASSIDGSSSGNTIYF. The CDR3 DNA reads TGTGCCAGTAGTATAGATGGCAGTTCATCTGGAAACACCATATATTTT.

V gene TRBV2 combines with J gene TRBJ2-7; D gene unclear. V was pared by 7 bases and J by 5 bases, with 12 bases between. Per the germline V gene, CDR1 is SNHLY and CDR2 is FYNNEI. This CDR3 spans 12 amino acids. CDR3 bases: TGTGCCAGCAACCCCGGCGGCCACGAGCAGTACTTC. Amino acids: CASNPGGHEQYF.

At least ten counts were recorded for this clonotype. This chain uses TRBV13 with TRBJ1-2; 8 bases match TRBD1. There are 14 residues in the CDR3. Germline CDR1 reads PRHDT; CDR2 reads FYEKMQ (reference sequence). J was trimmed by 8 bases and V by 1 base; bases with no gene match: 6. For the CDR3, the DNA is TGTGCCAGCAGCTTAGATGCAGGGGGCAGGGGCTACACCTTC. Its translation is CASSLDAGGRGYTF.

In DNA, the CDR3 is TGTGCCAGAAGACAGTATCGGGATGAAAAACTGTTTTTT. This encodes CARRQYRDEKLFF. This chain joins TRBV2 and TRBJ1-4; maybe TRBD1 (5 bases). Germline CDR1 and CDR2: SNHLY and FYNNEI. CDR3 length equals 13 residues. V gave up 9 bases and J gave up 6 bases, with 14 bases separating them.

V gene TRBV6-4 combines with J gene TRBJ1-5, with D possibly matching TRBD1 (5 bases). The ends were cut back, 6 bases at V and 5 bases at J, with 14 bases in the middle. Germline CDR1 reads MRHNA; CDR2 reads SNTAGT. The CDR3 is made up of 14 amino acids. For the CDR3, the DNA is TGTGCCAGCAGACCCAGGGTGGTATATCAGCCCCAGCATTTT. This encodes CASRPRVVYQPQHF.

This clonotype was detected only once. This rearrangement joins TRBV4-2 to TRBJ1-1, with D possibly being TRBD1 (5 bases). Germline CDR1 LGHNA, CDR2 YNFKEQ. The germline V and J ends were trimmed by 4 bases and 3 bases, with 18 bases remaining between them. CDR3 size: 16 residues. This chain's CDR3 is CASSPGSTWGDTEAFF. CDR3 nucleotides: TGTGCCAGCAGCCCCGGCAGCACCTGGGGGGACACTGAAGCTTTCTTT.

This clonotype appeared a few times. The chain employs TRBV7-2 and TRBJ1-2; D unresolved. This CDR3 has 16 amino acids. Germline loops: CDR1 SGHTA, CDR2 FQGNSA. Deletions cut 5 bases from V and 4 bases from J, with 20 bases between. CDR3 sequence reads: CASSRANLAAPYGYTF. The CDR3 coding sequence is TGTGCCAGCAGCCGAGCCAACTTAGCGGCTCCCTATGGCTACACCTTC.

In this sample, this clonotype turned up once. This chain connects TRBV6-1 to TRBJ1-4, with 7 bases fitting TRBD1. V lost 3 bases, J lost 5 bases, and 9 bases stayed unmatched. Germline V gene data show CDR1 as MNHNS and CDR2 as SASEGT. The CDR3 sequence is 16 residues long. Here the CDR3 DNA reads TGTGCCAGCAGTGACGGCCGGGACAGCGAAAATGAAAAACTGTTTTTT. It translates to CASSDGRDSENEKLFF.

A remark on this clonotype: Just one base apart from a much larger clone, this may be a read error. The gene calls are TRBV29-1 and TRBJ2-4; a weak D match, TRBD1 (6 bases). This CDR3 region has 15 residues. V was cut by 5 bases and J by 1 base, with 15 bases left in between. The germline V gene has CDR1 SQVTM and CDR2 ANQGSEA. The chain's CDR3 is CSVLQQGPAKNIQYF. As DNA, the CDR3 is TGCAGCGTTCTTCAACAGGGACCGGCCAAAAACATTCAGTACTTC.

V usage is TRBV7-9 and J usage is TRBJ2-7; no definite D call. Germline V gene sequence: CDR1 SEHNR, CDR2 FQNEAQ (reference sequence). Trimming shortened V by 5 bases and J by 4 bases, and 12 bases separated the two germline ends. The CDR3 runs 13 residues. In DNA, the CDR3 is TGTGCCAGCAGCCCCGTTAGCAGATACGAGCAGTACTTC. This translates into CASSPVSRYEQYF.

The gene calls are TRBV5-5 and TRBJ2-1, with TRBD2 matching 8 bases. The V gene end was trimmed by 2 bases and the J gene end by 8 bases; junction bases not matched to a gene: 15. The CDR3 consists of 17 residues. The germline CDR1 and CDR2 sequences are SGHKS and YYEKEE (reference sequence). Here the CDR3 reads CASSFTGGGPNFHEQFF. The CDR3 DNA is TGTGCCAGCAGCTTTACGGGGGGGGGCCCGAATTTCCATGAGCAGTTCTTC.

V and J are TRBV20-1 and TRBJ2-7, with D possibly being TRBD1 (6 bases). The CDR3 extends over 16 amino acids. V was shortened by 3 bases and J by 7 bases, with 25 bases between the two germline ends. Germline values: CDR1 DFQATT, CDR2 SNEGSKA (reference sequence). The CDR3 loop reads CSASRASGQGLWEQYF. The CDR3 nucleotides read TGCAGTGCTAGCAGGGCCTCGGGACAAGGCTTGTGGGAGCAGTACTTC.

In this sample, this clonotype turned up many times. J is TRBJ2-7 and V is TRBV20-1, with 7 bases that match TRBD2. The germline CDR1 and CDR2 sequences are DFQATT and SNEGSKA (reference sequence). This CDR3 spans 14 amino acids. J gave up 4 bases and V 3 bases, and 9 bases lay outside the gene matches. Here the CDR3 DNA reads TGCAGTGCTAGCCGGGACTATCGCGGATACGAGCAGTACTTC. Amino acids: CSASRDYRGYEQYF.

Ten or more counts support this clonotype. The V call is TRBV2, the J call TRBJ2-5; unclear D gene. Between the trimmed V and J ends, which lost 8 bases and 5 bases, there was a span of 9 bases. The CDR3 is 11 amino acids. CDR1 is SNHLY and CDR2 is FYNNEI in the germline V gene. The chain's CDR3 is CASGRGETQYF. CDR3 DNA: TGTGCCAGCGGCCGCGGCGAGACCCAGTACTTC.

Worth noting for this clonotype: At one boundary the junction diverges from the germline segment, which might be a read error. This chain uses TRBV7-3 with TRBJ2-1, with TRBD1 identical over 8 bases. Germline V gives CDR1 SGHTA, CDR2 FQGTGA. This CDR3 contains 15 residues. CDR3 sequence (DNA): TGCGCCAGCAGCTTAGGACAGGGACCTTACAATGAGCAGTTCTTC. This encodes CASSLGQGPYNEQFF.

The chain joins TRBV19 to TRBJ1-5, with 8 bases fitting TRBD1. Germline CDR1 is LNHDA and CDR2 is SQIVND (reference sequence). Trimming removed 8 bases from V and 2 bases from J; junction bases left unmatched: 8. The CDR3 is 15 residues long. The CDR3 coding sequence is TGTGCCAGTTATTCGACAGGGGTTGGCAATCAGCCCCAGCATTTT. Its translation is CASYSTGVGNQPQHF.

This rearrangement joins TRBV19 to TRBJ2-1; TRBD1 is a possible D gene (5 bases). Trimming took 2 bases from V and 6 from J, leaving 11 bases between them. Germline loops: CDR1 LNHDA, CDR2 SQIVND (reference sequence). The CDR3 covers 14 residues. The CDR3 region is CASSISQGRNEQFF. The CDR3 DNA reads TGTGCCAGTAGTATATCCCAGGGCCGCAATGAGCAGTTCTTC.

Concerning this clonotype: An end of the junction does not agree with germline; a read error may underlie this. CDR3 loop: CASSLQLAGGRETQYF. The CDR3 bases are TGCGCCAGCAGCTTGCAACTAGCGGGGGGGCGAGAGACCCAGTACTTC. The gene calls are TRBV5-5 and TRBJ2-5, with TRBD2 identical over 13 bases. Germline assignment: CDR1 SGHKS and CDR2 YYEKEE (reference sequence). The CDR3 length is 16 residues.